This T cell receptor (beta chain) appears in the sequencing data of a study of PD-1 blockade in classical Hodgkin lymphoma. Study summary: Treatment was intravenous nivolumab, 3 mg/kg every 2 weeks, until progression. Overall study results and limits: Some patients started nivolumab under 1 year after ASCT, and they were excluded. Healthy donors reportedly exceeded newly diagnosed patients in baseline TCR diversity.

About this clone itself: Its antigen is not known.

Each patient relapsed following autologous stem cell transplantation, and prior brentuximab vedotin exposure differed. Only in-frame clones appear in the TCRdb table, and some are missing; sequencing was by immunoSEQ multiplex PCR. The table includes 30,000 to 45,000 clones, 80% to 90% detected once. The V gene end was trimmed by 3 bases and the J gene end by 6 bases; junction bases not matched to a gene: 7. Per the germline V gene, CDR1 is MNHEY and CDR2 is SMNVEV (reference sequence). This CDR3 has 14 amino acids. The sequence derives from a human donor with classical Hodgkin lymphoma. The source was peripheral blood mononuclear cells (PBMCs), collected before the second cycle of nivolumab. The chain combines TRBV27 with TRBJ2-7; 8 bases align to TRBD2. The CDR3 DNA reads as TGTGCCAGCAGTTTTCCCAGACTAGCGCTCGAGCAGTACTTC. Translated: CASSFPRLALEQYF.